These 6 T cell receptor beta chains were all obtained from the same sample, sequenced in a study of T cell repertoires in aging, cancer and after chemotherapy. TCR beta rearrangements were amplified from peripheral blood genomic DNA. TRB rearrangements spanning V, D and J were amplified using mixed TRB-A/B primers. TCRdb re-analysed the multiplex PCR reads in MiXCR, keeping a single row per CDR3 protein. The table records several thousand distinct CDR3 sequences, roughly a third of them present only once. Sequenced: blood. The receptors come from a human donor in good health.

This clonotype has a single count. The rearrangement joins TRBV5-5 to TRBJ2-7; D gene unclear. The germline V gene encodes CDR1 SGHKS and CDR2 YYEKEE (reference sequence). The CDR3 consists of 13 residues. V dropped 4 bases and J dropped 1 base, with 9 bases sitting between them. DNA for the CDR3: TGTGCCAGCAGCGTATATGGGTCCTACGAGCAGTACTTC. The encoded protein is CASSVYGSYEQYF.

In its sample, this clonotype ranks as medium-sized (0.01 to 0.1%). In DNA form, the CDR3 reads TGTGCCAGCAGTTTAAGTCGGACTAGCTGGTACGAGCAGTACTTC. This gives the protein CASSLSRTSWYEQYF. This chain joins TRBV27 and TRBJ2-7; 8 positions match TRBD2. CDR1 is MNHEY, CDR2 SMNVEV, per germline (reference sequence). With 2 bases clipped from V and 4 bases from J, the junction kept 7 bases outside the gene matches. The CDR3 contains 15 residues.

The rearrangement joins TRBV30 to TRBJ2-1, with D maybe TRBD2 (6 bases). The CDR3 consists of 14 residues. The V gene's germline CDR1 is GTSNPN and CDR2 SVGIG (reference sequence). With 5 bases removed from V and 9 bases from J, the gap between germline ends came to 20 bases. This CDR3 is CAWGSGAVPGEQFF. The CDR3 coding sequence is TGTGCCTGGGGTTCGGGAGCAGTCCCGGGTGAGCAGTTCTTC. Variable domain in full (rest from reference TRBV30 and TRBJ2-1): SQTIHQWPATLVQPVGSPLSLECTVEGTSNPNLYWYRQAAGRGLQLLFYSVGIGQISSEVPQNLSASRPQDRQFILSSKKLLLSDSGFYLCAWGSGAVPGEQFFGPGTRLTVL.

The table lists this clonotype with a few counts. This sequence joins TRBV27 and TRBJ1-5, with a possible D match to TRBD1 (5 bases). The germline V gene has CDR1 MNHEY and CDR2 SMNVEV (reference sequence). V was pared by 0 bases and J by 9 bases, with 6 bases between. The CDR3 sequence is 12 residues long. CDR3 sequence (DNA): TGTGCCAGCAGTTTATCGGGGGGGCCCCAGCATTTT. It encodes CASSLSGGPQHF.

The rearrangement uses TRBV20-1 and TRBJ1-5; D is undetermined. V was shortened by 2 bases and J by 10 bases, with 12 bases between the two germline ends. The CDR3 contains 12 residues. The germline CDR1 and CDR2 sequences are DFQATT and SNEGSKA (reference sequence). CDR3 sequence reads: CSARSSLGPQHF. The CDR3, as DNA: TGCAGTGCTAGAAGCTCCCTGGGACCCCAGCATTTT.

The V call is TRBV27, the J call TRBJ2-7, with D perhaps matching TRBD1 (6 bases). The CDR3 is 14 amino acids. Germline V gives CDR1 MNHEY, CDR2 SMNVEV (reference sequence). The germline V and J ends were trimmed by 2 bases and 3 bases, with 11 bases remaining between them. CDR3 residues: CASSLLNRDYEQYF. Here the CDR3 DNA reads TGTGCCAGCAGTTTACTGAACAGGGACTACGAGCAGTACTTC.